The 15 T cell receptor beta chains below all came from one sample that was sequenced in a study of beta chain features in type 1 diabetes (dated by TCRdb to the late 2010s). Library prep was done by the immunoSEQ multiplex PCR assay. The entire isolated RNA was reverse transcribed using the High Capacity cDNA Reverse Transcription Kit, and thus expressed TCRB transcripts were sequenced. TCRdb took this table from immuneACCESS and kept in-frame rearrangements with V and J called. Such tables lack part of the clones; where checked against another copy, unresolved V genes explain under half of the gap, and the rest is unexplained. Present in this sample are some 900,000 clones, roughly 16% of which were seen just once. The ten largest clones represent 0.023% of the sample. The sequencing sample was made of naive CD4+ T cells from blood. The cell subset or site tag for this specimen amounts to: true naive CD4+ T cells. The receptors were sampled from a woman in her late teens or twenties in good health.

This chain connects TRBV28 to TRBJ2-1; D gene uncertain. CDR1 and CDR2 from the germline V gene are MDHEN and SYDVKM. CDR3 length: 15 amino acids. V was shortened by 2 bases and J by 2 bases, with 10 bases between the two germline ends. The CDR3 DNA sequence: TGTGCCAGCAGTTTAGAATGGTTACCCTACAATGAGCAGTTCTTC. Protein product: CASSLEWLPYNEQFF.

This clone was picked up a small number of times. This chain joins TRBV18 and TRBJ1-1; unclear D gene. Germline CDR1 KGHSH, CDR2 LQKENI. Trimming removed 3 bases from V and 3 bases from J, with 8 bases in between. The length of the CDR3 is 13 residues. CDR3 in DNA: TGTGCCAGCTCACCTCAGGTGGACACTGAAGCTTTCTTT. Its protein product is CASSPQVDTEAFF.

This clone showed up just a few times. V and J are TRBV28 and TRBJ2-5; 7 bases map to TRBD1. This CDR3 spans 14 amino acids. With V trimmed by 5 bases and J by 5 bases, 8 bases remained unmatched. From germline, CDR1 is MDHEN and CDR2 SYDVKM. The CDR3, as DNA: TGTGCCAGCAGTATACAACAGGGGCGGGAGACCCAGTACTTC. This gives the protein CASSIQQGRETQYF.

The V call is TRBV7-2, the J call TRBJ1-5; D is ambiguous. The CDR3 loop spans 14 amino acids. The germline V and J ends were trimmed by 1 base and 3 bases, with 7 bases remaining between them. The germline V gene encodes CDR1 SGHTA and CDR2 FQGNSA. CDR3 nucleotides: TGTGCCAGCAGCTTAGACACGAACAATCAGCCCCAGCATTTT. Protein product: CASSLDTNNQPQHF.

This clone has a handful of counts. The genes are TRBV5-1 and TRBJ2-1; D is undetermined. The CDR3 covers 13 residues. V lost 5 bases to trimming and J lost 4 bases, with 10 bases between them. CDR1 and CDR2 from the germline V gene are SGHRS and YFSETQ. CDR3 nucleotides: TGCGCCAGCAGAATATCGGAATACAATGAGCAGTTCTTC. Amino acid sequence: CASRISEYNEQFF.

This clone was seen once. This chain links TRBV28 with TRBJ2-1; TRBD2 agrees at 11 bases. The CDR3 contains 15 residues. V lost 2 bases and J lost 5; bases outside the gene matches: 2. The V gene's germline CDR1 is MDHEN and CDR2 SYDVKM. CDR3 in DNA: TGTGCCAGCAGTTTAGGGACTAGCGGAAACAATGAGCAGTTCTTC. It yields the protein CASSLGTSGNNEQFF.

The chain employs TRBV28 and TRBJ1-2; perhaps TRBD1 as D (6 bases). The V gene's germline CDR1 is MDHEN and CDR2 SYDVKM. Trimming removed 3 bases at V and 5 bases at J, with 13 bases between. The CDR3 covers 14 residues. The CDR3 nucleotides read TGTGCCAGCAGTTTGGCACAGGGAAGGTATGGCTACACCTTC. It yields the protein CASSLAQGRYGYTF.

This chain links TRBV11-2 with TRBJ2-5; 8 bases are a match to TRBD2. The germline CDR1 and CDR2 sequences are SGHAT and FQNNGV. V was pared by 3 bases and J by 5 bases, with 5 bases of the junction left unmatched. The CDR3 runs 14 residues. The CDR3 loop is CASSFQAGEETQYF. Written as DNA, the CDR3 is TGTGCCAGCAGCTTCCAAGCGGGAGAGGAGACCCAGTACTTC.

As DNA, the CDR3 is TGTGCCAGCAGCACCGGACAGGGGGCTTGGGATGAGCAGTTCTTC. Its translation is CASSTGQGAWDEQFF. V gene TRBV7-9 combines with J gene TRBJ2-1, with TRBD1 matching over 11 bases. Germline trimming cut 5 bases from V and 8 bases from J; bases unmatched to any gene: 8. The CDR3 is 15 amino acids. Per the germline V gene, CDR1 is SEHNR and CDR2 is FQNEAQ (reference sequence).

This clone was counted a single time. The chain links TRBV5-4 to TRBJ1-2; unclear D gene. V was cut by 5 bases and J by 8 bases, with 16 bases left in between. Germline loops: CDR1 SGHNT, CDR2 YYREEE (reference sequence). The CDR3 is 13 residues long. The CDR3, as DNA: TGTGCCAGCAGTCGTTGGAAGGAAATCGGCTACACCTTC. Its protein is CASSRWKEIGYTF.

The chain uses TRBV4-3 and TRBJ2-5; TRBD1 matches at 8 bases. CDR1 and CDR2 from the germline V gene are LGHNA and YSLEER. The CDR3 runs to 16 residues. V was clipped by 0 bases and J by 1 base; unmatched bases: 4. The CDR3 loop reads CASSQDHRGSQETQYF. DNA for the CDR3: TGCGCCAGCAGCCAAGATCACAGGGGGTCCCAAGAGACCCAGTACTTC.

The chain carries TRBV5-1 and TRBJ1-1, with 8 bases that match TRBD1. J gave up 0 bases and V 4 bases, and 2 bases lay outside the gene matches. The length of the CDR3 is 14 residues. In germline, CDR1 is SGHRS, CDR2 YFSETQ. In DNA form, the CDR3 reads TGCGCCAGCAGCCGGGACAGGATGAACACTGAAGCTTTCTTT. Its protein product is CASSRDRMNTEAFF.

This clone came up a few times. The chain has TRBV10-3 and TRBJ1-1, with TRBD1 as a possible D gene (6 bases). Germline assignment: CDR1 ENHRY and CDR2 SYGVKD. The CDR3 loop spans 15 amino acids. Trimming left V 6 bases short and J 1 base short, with 15 bases between. In DNA form, the CDR3 reads TGTGCCATCAGGGAAAGACAGGATACGAACACTGAAGCTTTCTTT. Protein: CAIRERQDTNTEAFF.

J is TRBJ2-5 and V is TRBV28, with a possible D match to TRBD2 (6 bases). This CDR3 has 14 amino acids. Germline V gene data show CDR1 as MDHEN and CDR2 as SYDVKM. V lost 3 bases to trimming and J lost 5 bases, with 13 bases between them. The CDR3 nucleotides read TGTGCCAGCAGTTTGGCGGGGCAAAGGGAGACCCAGTACTTC. Its translation: CASSLAGQRETQYF. The variable domain in full, completed from reference TRBV28 and TRBJ2-5, reads DVKVTQSSRYLVKRTGEKVFLECVQDMDHENMFWYRQDPGLGLRLIYFSYDVKMKEKGDIPEGYSVSREKKERFSLILESASTNQTSMYLCASSLAGQRETQYFGPGTRLLVL.

The genes are TRBV6-4 and TRBJ2-1; D perhaps matches TRBD2 (5 bases). The ends were cut back, 5 bases at V and 9 bases at J, with 14 bases in the middle. Germline V CDR1 and CDR2: MRHNA, SNTAGT. The CDR3 loop spans 13 amino acids. CDR3 nucleotide sequence: TGTGCCAGCAGTCAAATAGCGTTTGGTGAGCAGTTCTTC. Translation gives CASSQIAFGEQFF.